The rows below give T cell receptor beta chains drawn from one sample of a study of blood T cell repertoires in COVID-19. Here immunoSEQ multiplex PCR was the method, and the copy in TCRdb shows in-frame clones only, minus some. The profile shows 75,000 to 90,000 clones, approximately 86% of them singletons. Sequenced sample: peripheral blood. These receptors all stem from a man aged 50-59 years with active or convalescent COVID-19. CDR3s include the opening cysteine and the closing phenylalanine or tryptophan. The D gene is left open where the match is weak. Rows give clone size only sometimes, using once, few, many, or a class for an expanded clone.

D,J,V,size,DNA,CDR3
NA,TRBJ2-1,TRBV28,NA,TGTGCCAGCAGTCCTGCCGGGACTCCCTCCTACAATGAGCAGTTCTTC,CASSPAGTPSYNEQFF
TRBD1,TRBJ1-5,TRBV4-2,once,TGTGCCAGCAGCCAAGAGGGACAGGGGGGGTTGCATTTT,CASSQEGQGGLHF
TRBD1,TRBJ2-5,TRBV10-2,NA,TGCGCCAGCAGTGAGTCGCGCAGCGGCAGGGGGGAGACCCAGTACTTC,CASSESRSGRGETQYF
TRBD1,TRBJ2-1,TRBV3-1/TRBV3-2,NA,TGTGCCAGCAGCCATCAACCGGGACAGGGGCCCCAAGTGGCGCAGTTCTTC,CASSHQPGQGPQVAQFF
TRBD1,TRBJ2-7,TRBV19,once,TGTGCCAGTAGTATTGGACAGGGTTCCAACGAGCAGTACTTC,CASSIGQGSNEQYF
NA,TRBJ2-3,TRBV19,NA,TGTGCCAGTAGTCGAGGAGTGAATACGCAGTATTTT,CASSRGVNTQYF
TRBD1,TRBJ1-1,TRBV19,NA,TGTGCCAGTACCTTAGACAGGGGGCCTGCTGAAGCTTTCTTT,CASTLDRGPAEAFF
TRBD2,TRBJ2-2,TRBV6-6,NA,TGTGCCAGCAGGAAGACTAGCGGTAGCACCGGGGAGCTGTTTTTT,CASRKTSGSTGELFF
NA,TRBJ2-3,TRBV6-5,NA,TGTGCCAGCAGTTACTCGACTGCGGGGGCGGGGGATACGCAGTATTTT,CASSYSTAGAGDTQYF
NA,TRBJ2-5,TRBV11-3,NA,TGTGCCAGCAGCCTGGGGGGAGGGACCCAGTACTTC,CASSLGGGTQYF
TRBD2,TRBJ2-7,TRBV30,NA,TGTGCCTGGAGTGTACCAGGAACTAGCGGCTCCTACGAGCAGTACTTC,CAWSVPGTSGSYEQYF
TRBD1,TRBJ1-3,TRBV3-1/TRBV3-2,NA,TGTGCCAGCAGCCAAATGATGACAGGGGCCTCTGGAAACACCATATATTTT,CASSQMMTGASGNTIYF
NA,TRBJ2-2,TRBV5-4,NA,TGTGCCAGCAGTCCGGGGGGCGCGAACACCGGGGAGCTGTTTTTT,CASSPGGANTGELFF
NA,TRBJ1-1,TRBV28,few,TGTGCCAGCAGTCCACACGAGAACACTGAAGCTTTCTTT,CASSPHENTEAFF
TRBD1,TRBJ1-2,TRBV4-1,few,TGCGCCAGCAGCCAAGATTGGGACAGGGCCACCTATGGCTACACCTTC,CASSQDWDRATYGYTF
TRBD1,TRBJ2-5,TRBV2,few,TGTGCCAGCACTGGGACAGACGGTTCGTCCCAGTACTTC,CASTGTDGSSQYF
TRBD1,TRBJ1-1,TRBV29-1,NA,TGCAGCGGCGGACAGGAGGAGGCTTTCTTT,CSGGQEEAFF
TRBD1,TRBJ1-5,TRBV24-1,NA,TGTGCCACCAGTGACGCCGGGACAGGGGGTCAGCCCCAGCATTTT,CATSDAGTGGQPQHF
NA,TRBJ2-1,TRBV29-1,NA,TGCAGCGTTGACACCGGACAGCCATACAATGAGCAGTTCTTC,CSVDTGQPYNEQFF
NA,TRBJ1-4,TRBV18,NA,TGTGCCAGCTCACCAGGGAGCGAAAAACTGTTTTTT,CASSPGSEKLFF
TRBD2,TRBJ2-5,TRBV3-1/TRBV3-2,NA,TGTGCCAGCAGCCAAGCGGCCCTAGCGGCTCCAGAGACCCAGTACTTC,CASSQAALAAPETQYF
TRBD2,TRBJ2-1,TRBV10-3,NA,TGTGCCATCAGAACTAGCGGGGGCTCCTACAATGAGCAGTTCTTC,CAIRTSGGSYNEQFF
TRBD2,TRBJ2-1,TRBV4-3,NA,TGCGCCAGCAGCCAAGATCGCACTAGCGATGAGCAGTTCTTC,CASSQDRTSDEQFF
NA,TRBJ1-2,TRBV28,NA,TGTGCCAGCAGTCGTAGTCCTAACTATGGCTACACCTTC,CASSRSPNYGYTF
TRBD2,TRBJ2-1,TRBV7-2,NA,TGTGCCAGCAGCCCGACCCTAGCGGGGGGCCACAATGAGCAGTTCTTC,CASSPTLAGGHNEQFF
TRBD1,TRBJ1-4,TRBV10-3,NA,TGTGCCACCCTTGACAGGGCTAATGAAAAACTGTTTTTT,CATLDRANEKLFF
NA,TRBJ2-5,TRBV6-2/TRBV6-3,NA,TGTGCCAGCAGTTTAGGGGATAGTGGGCAAGAGACCCAGTACTTC,CASSLGDSGQETQYF
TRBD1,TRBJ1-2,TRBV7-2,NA,TGTGCCAGCAGGTCCGGACAGGGTCAGCGTGGCTACACCTTC,CASRSGQGQRGYTF
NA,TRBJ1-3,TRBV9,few,TGTGCCAGCAGCGTAGGGGTTAGCGGAGCCCAGGCCATATATTTT,CASSVGVSGAQAIYF
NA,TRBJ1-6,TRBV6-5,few,TGTGCCAGCAGGATAGATCTAAATTCACCCCTCCACTTT,CASRIDLNSPLHF
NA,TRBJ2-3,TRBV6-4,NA,TGTGCCAGCAGTGACGGGGGCCACTCGGATACGCAGTATTTT,CASSDGGHSDTQYF
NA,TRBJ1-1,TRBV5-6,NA,TGTGCCAGCAGCTTAGACCCCGGCGGAGCTTTCTTT,CASSLDPGGAFF
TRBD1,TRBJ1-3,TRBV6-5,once,TGTGCCAGCACCGGACAGGCATTCTCTGGAAACACCATATATTTT,CASTGQAFSGNTIYF
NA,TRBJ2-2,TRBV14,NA,TGTGCCAGCAGCCGATCAGGGGCCGCCGGGGAGCTGTTTTTT,CASSRSGAAGELFF
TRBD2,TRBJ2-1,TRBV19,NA,TGTGCCAGTAGTATAGCGGGGGGAACCTACAATGAGCAGTTCTTC,CASSIAGGTYNEQFF
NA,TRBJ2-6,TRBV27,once,TGTGCCAGCACCACCGGGGTTAGCTCTGGGGCCAACGTCCTGACTTTC,CASTTGVSSGANVLTF
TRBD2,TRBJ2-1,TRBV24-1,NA,TGTGCCACCAGTGATGTAGCGGGGGGCTCCTACAATGAGCAGTTCTTC,CATSDVAGGSYNEQFF
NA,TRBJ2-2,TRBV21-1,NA,TGTGCCAGCAGCAAAGAGGGCGGAACAGCGGGGGAAGCGAACACCGGGGAGCTGTTTTTT,CASSKEGGTAGEANTGELFF
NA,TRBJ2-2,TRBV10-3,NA,TGTGCCATCAGTGAGTCGGGGCAGCCCTCGAACACCGGGGAGCTGTTTTTT,CAISESGQPSNTGELFF
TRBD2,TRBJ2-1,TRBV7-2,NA,TGTGCCAGCAGCTCCAGCGGGGGGCTCTACAATGAGCAGTTCTTC,CASSSSGGLYNEQFF
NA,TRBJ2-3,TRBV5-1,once,TGCGCCAGCAGCTTGGCCAAACAGGTAGATACGCAGTATTTT,CASSLAKQVDTQYF
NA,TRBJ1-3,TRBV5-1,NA,TGCGCCAGCAGCTTCACTACAGGGACTGGAAACACCATATATTTT,CASSFTTGTGNTIYF
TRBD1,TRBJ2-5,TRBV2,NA,TGTGCCAGCACCTTTACCCGGGACAGACAAGAGACCCAGTACTTC,CASTFTRDRQETQYF
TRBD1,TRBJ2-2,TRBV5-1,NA,TGCGCCAGCAGCCCCGGGACAGGGGTTTTTCCCGGGGAGCTGTTTTTT,CASSPGTGVFPGELFF
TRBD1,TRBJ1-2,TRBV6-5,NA,TGTGCCAGCAAACGACAGGGGTCGGACTATGGCTACACCTTC,CASKRQGSDYGYTF
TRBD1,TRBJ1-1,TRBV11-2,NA,TGTGCCAGCAGCTCGACAGGGGAGGGCACTGAAGCTTTCTTT,CASSSTGEGTEAFF
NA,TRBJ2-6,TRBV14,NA,TGTGCCAGCAGCCAAGGAGTCTCTGGGGCCAACGTCCTGACTTTC,CASSQGVSGANVLTF
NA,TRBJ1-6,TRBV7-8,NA,TGTGCCAGCAGCTTATTAGCTAATTCACCCCTCCACTTT,CASSLLANSPLHF
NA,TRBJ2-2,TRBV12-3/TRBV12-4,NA,TGTGCCAGCAGTTTAGTCTCCGTCGGGGAGCTGTTTTTT,CASSLVSVGELFF
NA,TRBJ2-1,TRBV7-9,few,TGTGCCAGCAGCACAAATGAGCAGTTCTTC,CASSTNEQFF
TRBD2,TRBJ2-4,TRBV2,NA,TGTGCCAGTGGGGGGGGTGGATTGGCCAAAAACATTCAGTACTTC,CASGGGGLAKNIQYF
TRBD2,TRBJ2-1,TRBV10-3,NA,TGTGCCATCAGTACTAGCGGGGGGGTGAGAGAGCAGTTCTTC,CAISTSGGVREQFF